A selection of T cell receptor beta chains follows, all from one sample in a study of beta chain features in type 1 diabetes. Sequencing used immunoSEQ multiplex PCR; TCRdb keeps in-frame clones, though not all of them. The sample includes roughly 60,000 clones, 59% of them seen just once. Input material: Tregs from blood. Every receptor here comes from a young woman in good health. The CDR3 runs from the conserved cysteine through the conserved F or W. The order of the fields is D gene, J gene, V gene, clone size, CDR3 protein, CDR3 DNA. D genes are given only for firm matches. Clone size is given for some rows only: seen once, a few or many times, or a class if the clone is expanded.

D: TRBD1; J: TRBJ1-2; V: TRBV28; size: NA; CDR3: CASRAGTGTYGYTF; DNA: TGTGCCAGCAGGGCGGGGACAGGGACGTATGGCTACACCTTC
D: TRBD1; J: TRBJ1-1; V: TRBV10-3; size: NA; CDR3: CAITGTVNTEAFF; DNA: TGTGCCATCACGGGGACAGTGAACACTGAAGCTTTCTTT
D: NA; J: TRBJ1-2; V: TRBV29-1; size: NA; CDR3: CSVSPGGSVYGYTF; DNA: TGCAGCGTCTCCCCGGGTGGCAGTGTCTATGGCTACACCTTC
D: NA; J: TRBJ2-5; V: TRBV10-3; size: NA; CDR3: CAIRGRGQETQYF; DNA: TGTGCCATCAGGGGCAGGGGCCAAGAGACCCAGTACTTC
D: NA; J: TRBJ1-1; V: TRBV7-2; size: NA; CDR3: CASSFLGATEAFF; DNA: TGTGCCAGCAGCTTTTTGGGGGCCACTGAAGCTTTCTTT
D: NA; J: TRBJ1-3; V: TRBV29-1; size: NA; CDR3: CSVEGRLGGSGNTIYF; DNA: TGCAGCGTTGAAGGCCGGCTAGGGGGCTCTGGAAACACCATATATTTT
D: NA; J: TRBJ2-7; V: TRBV6-6; size: NA; CDR3: CASSYSSVSYEQYF; DNA: TGTGCCAGCAGTTACTCTTCTGTATCCTACGAGCAGTACTTC
D: NA; J: TRBJ1-6; V: TRBV7-9; size: NA; CDR3: CASSFQGNNSPLHF; DNA: TGTGCCAGCAGCTTTCAGGGTAATAATTCACCCCTCCACTTT
D: TRBD2; J: TRBJ2-3; V: TRBV7-9; size: NA; CDR3: CASSSPSGASTDTQYF; DNA: TGTGCCAGCAGCTCCCCTAGCGGGGCTAGCACAGATACGCAGTATTTT
D: NA; J: TRBJ1-1; V: TRBV30; size: few; CDR3: CAWSVLLAEAFF; DNA: TGTGCCTGGAGTGTACTGCTGGCTGAAGCTTTCTTT
D: TRBD1; J: TRBJ1-1; V: TRBV5-1; size: NA; CDR3: CASSPDRVAEAFF; DNA: TGCGCCAGCAGCCCAGACAGGGTCGCTGAAGCTTTCTTT
D: NA; J: TRBJ2-4; V: TRBV7-6; size: NA; CDR3: CASSSRPGGIQYF; DNA: TGTGCCAGCAGCTCAAGGCCCGGGGGCATTCAGTACTTC
D: NA; J: TRBJ2-3; V: TRBV29-1; size: few; CDR3: CSATGGGTDTQYF; DNA: TGCAGCGCTACAGGGGGGGGCACAGATACGCAGTATTTT
D: TRBD2; J: TRBJ2-1; V: TRBV9; size: few; CDR3: CASSVDAGVTYNEQFF; DNA: TGTGCCAGCAGCGTAGACGCGGGAGTAACTTACAATGAGCAGTTCTTC
D: TRBD2; J: TRBJ2-1; V: TRBV7-9; size: NA; CDR3: CASSFSIGASGKHYNEQFF; DNA: TGTGCCAGCAGCTTTAGTATAGGGGCTAGCGGGAAACATTACAATGAGCAGTTCTTC
D: TRBD2; J: TRBJ2-7; V: TRBV6-6; size: NA; CDR3: CASSSRTSAGAEQYF; DNA: TGTGCCAGCAGTTCCCGAACTAGCGCGGGTGCGGAGCAGTACTTC
D: NA; J: TRBJ1-1; V: TRBV7-9; size: few; CDR3: CASSPQGTEAFF; DNA: TGTGCCAGCAGCCCACAGGGCACTGAAGCTTTCTTT
D: TRBD2; J: TRBJ2-3; V: TRBV7-9; size: NA; CDR3: CASSLGRGLAGDTQYF; DNA: TGTGCCAGCAGCCTTGGTAGGGGACTAGCAGGAGATACGCAGTATTTT
D: NA; J: TRBJ2-1; V: TRBV27; size: once; CDR3: CASSFLSRGGRPRNEQFF; DNA: TGTGCCAGCAGTTTCCTCTCAAGGGGGGGGCGCCCTCGGAATGAGCAGTTCTTC
D: NA; J: TRBJ1-4; V: TRBV10-3; size: NA; CDR3: CAISEHTSEELFF; DNA: TGTGCCATCAGTGAACACACCTCAGAGGAACTGTTTTTT
D: NA; J: TRBJ2-1; V: TRBV18; size: NA; CDR3: CASSPIPPGVGDNEQFF; DNA: TGTGCCAGCTCCCCTATCCCCCCGGGGGTCGGGGACAATGAGCAGTTCTTC
D: NA; J: TRBJ1-2; V: TRBV5-6; size: NA; CDR3: CASSDGTRDGYTF; DNA: TGTGCCAGCAGCGACGGGACAAGGGATGGCTACACCTTC
D: TRBD1; J: TRBJ1-3; V: TRBV7-2; size: NA; CDR3: CASSPRQGSGNTIYF; DNA: TGTGCCAGCAGCCCGAGACAGGGCTCTGGAAACACCATATATTTT
D: NA; J: TRBJ1-5; V: TRBV5-5; size: NA; CDR3: CASSSRGLSNQPQHF; DNA: TGTGCCAGCAGCTCCAGGGGTCTCAGCAATCAGCCCCAGCATTTT
D: TRBD2; J: TRBJ2-1; V: TRBV15; size: NA; CDR3: CATSRVAGTRQNEQFF; DNA: TGTGCCACCAGCAGAGTAGCGGGGACCCGACAGAATGAGCAGTTCTTC
D: NA; J: TRBJ2-3; V: TRBV6-5; size: once; CDR3: CASRGAYKTQYF; DNA: TGTGCCAGCAGGGGGGCTTATAAAACGCAGTATTTT
D: TRBD1; J: TRBJ2-2; V: TRBV9; size: NA; CDR3: CASSPWTGGGTGELFF; DNA: TGTGCCAGCAGCCCCTGGACAGGGGGAGGCACCGGGGAGCTGTTTTTT
D: NA; J: TRBJ2-4; V: TRBV7-2; size: NA; CDR3: CASSLGGDIQYF; DNA: TGTGCCAGCAGCTTAGGGGGGGACATTCAGTACTTC
D: NA; J: TRBJ2-7; V: TRBV18; size: NA; CDR3: CASSPRDKDEQYF; DNA: TGTGCCAGCTCACCACGGGACAAGGACGAGCAGTACTTC
D: NA; J: TRBJ2-1; V: TRBV14; size: NA; CDR3: CASSPRVYNEQFF; DNA: TGTGCCAGCAGCCCCAGGGTCTACAATGAGCAGTTCTTC
D: TRBD2; J: TRBJ2-3; V: TRBV2; size: NA; CDR3: CASPGTSGASTDTQYF; DNA: TGTGCCAGTCCCGGGACTAGCGGGGCTAGCACAGATACGCAGTATTTT
D: NA; J: TRBJ1-1; V: TRBV6-1; size: NA; CDR3: CASSERGGTEAFF; DNA: TGTGCCAGCAGTGAAAGAGGGGGCACTGAAGCTTTCTTT
D: TRBD2; J: TRBJ2-3; V: TRBV25-1; size: NA; CDR3: CASSDISGGGDTQYF; DNA: TGTGCCAGCAGTGACATTAGCGGGGGCGGAGATACGCAGTATTTT
D: TRBD2; J: TRBJ2-3; V: TRBV9; size: few; CDR3: CASSSRLAGTRADTQYF; DNA: TGTGCCAGCAGCTCAAGACTAGCGGGGACCAGAGCAGATACGCAGTATTTT
D: NA; J: TRBJ1-3; V: TRBV9; size: NA; CDR3: CASSAQVSGNTIYF; DNA: TGTGCCAGCAGCGCACAGGTGTCTGGAAACACCATATATTTT
D: NA; J: TRBJ2-1; V: TRBV7-2; size: once; CDR3: CASSLGGIHNEQFF; DNA: TGTGCCAGCAGCTTAGGAGGTATTCACAATGAGCAGTTCTTC
D: NA; J: TRBJ1-3; V: TRBV5-6; size: NA; CDR3: CASSLRGWRNTIYF; DNA: TGTGCCAGCAGCTTGCGCGGGTGGCGAAACACCATATATTTT
D: NA; J: TRBJ2-7; V: TRBV5-1; size: few; CDR3: CASSLVSDEQYF; DNA: TGCGCCAGCAGCTTGGTTTCAGACGAGCAGTACTTC
D: NA; J: TRBJ1-4; V: TRBV6-1; size: few; CDR3: CASLGRLGNEKLFF; DNA: TGTGCCAGTCTTGGGCGTCTGGGTAATGAAAAACTGTTTTTT
D: TRBD1; J: TRBJ1-2; V: TRBV29-1; size: few; CDR3: CSVDAGGDGYTF; DNA: TGCAGCGTCGACGCAGGGGGAGATGGCTACACCTTC
D: TRBD1; J: TRBJ1-4; V: TRBV27; size: NA; CDR3: CATRTGGNEKLFF; DNA: TGTGCCACGAGGACAGGGGGAAATGAAAAACTGTTTTTT
D: NA; J: TRBJ1-1; V: TRBV16; size: NA; CDR3: CASSQGVEGEAFF; DNA: TGTGCCAGCAGCCAGGGGGTGGAGGGTGAAGCTTTCTTT
D: NA; J: TRBJ2-5; V: TRBV2; size: NA; CDR3: CASSRNIAGQGETQYF; DNA: TGTGCCAGCAGTCGAAACATAGCGGGACAGGGAGAGACCCAGTACTTC
D: TRBD2; J: TRBJ2-7; V: TRBV6-6; size: NA; CDR3: CASSYVVAGGPEQYF; DNA: TGTGCCAGCAGTTACGTCGTGGCGGGAGGGCCCGAGCAGTACTTC
D: TRBD2; J: TRBJ2-1; V: TRBV11-3; size: NA; CDR3: CASSLFGGRNTYNEQFF; DNA: TGTGCCAGCAGCTTATTCGGCGGGAGGAATACCTACAATGAGCAGTTCTTC
D: TRBD1; J: TRBJ1-4; V: TRBV28; size: NA; CDR3: CASSYSGTGREKLFF; DNA: TGTGCCAGCAGTTATTCCGGGACAGGGCGTGAAAAACTGTTTTTT
D: TRBD2; J: TRBJ2-2; V: TRBV30; size: NA; CDR3: CAYSPLGGLAYTGELFF; DNA: TGTGCCTACTCTCCATTAGGGGGACTAGCCTACACCGGGGAGCTGTTTTTT
D: TRBD1; J: TRBJ2-5; V: TRBV29-1; size: few; CDR3: CSAYWTGRETQYF; DNA: TGCAGCGCCTACTGGACAGGGAGGGAGACCCAGTACTTC
D: NA; J: TRBJ1-1; V: TRBV6-6; size: NA; CDR3: CASLPQGSITEAFF; DNA: TGTGCCAGCCTTCCCCAGGGTAGTATCACTGAAGCTTTCTTT
D: TRBD1; J: TRBJ2-1; V: TRBV11-3; size: few; CDR3: CASRPGQGIDEQFF; DNA: TGTGCCAGCAGACCGGGACAGGGTATCGATGAGCAGTTCTTC
D: NA; J: TRBJ2-7; V: TRBV2; size: few; CDR3: CASQQVTGKSSYEQYF; DNA: TGTGCCAGCCAGCAAGTTACAGGGAAAAGCTCCTACGAGCAGTACTTC
D: NA; J: TRBJ1-6; V: TRBV5-1; size: few; CDR3: CASSLGSVEWNSPLHF; DNA: TGCGCCAGCAGCTTGGGGAGTGTTGAGTGGAATTCACCCCTCCACTTT